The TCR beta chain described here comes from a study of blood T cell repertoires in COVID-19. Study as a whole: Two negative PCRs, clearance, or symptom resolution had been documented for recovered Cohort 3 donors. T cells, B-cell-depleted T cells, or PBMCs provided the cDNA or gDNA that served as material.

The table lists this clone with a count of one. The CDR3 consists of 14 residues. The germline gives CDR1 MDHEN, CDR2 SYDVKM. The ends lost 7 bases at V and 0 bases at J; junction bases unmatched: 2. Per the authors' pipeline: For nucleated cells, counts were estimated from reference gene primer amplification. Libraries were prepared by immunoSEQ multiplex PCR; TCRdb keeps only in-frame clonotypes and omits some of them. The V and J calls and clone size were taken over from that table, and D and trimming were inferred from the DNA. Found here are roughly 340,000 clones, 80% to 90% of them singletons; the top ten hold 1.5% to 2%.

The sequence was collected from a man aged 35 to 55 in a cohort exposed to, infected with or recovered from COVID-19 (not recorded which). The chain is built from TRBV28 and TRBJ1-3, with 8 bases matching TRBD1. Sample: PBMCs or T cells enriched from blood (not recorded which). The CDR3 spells CASNRGGSGNTIYF. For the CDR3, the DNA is TGTGCCAGCAACAGGGGGGGCTCTGGAAACACCATATATTTT.